These T cell receptor beta chains were read from a single sample in a study of cytomegalovirus exposure and HLA in healthy donors. The table came from immunoSEQ multiplex PCR; TCRdb's copy has only in-frame clones and leaves some out. The listing contains some 110,000 clones. Input material: PBMCs. The receptors were gathered from a man aged 40-49 years in good health and CMV-seropositive. Each CDR3 is given with its conserved first and last residue. D genes are given only for firm matches.

J,V,D,DNA,CDR3
TRBJ2-7,TRBV5-1,.,TGCGCCAGCAGCTTGAGAGGCCTGGACTACGAGCAGTACTTC,CASSLRGLDYEQYF
TRBJ1-5,TRBV28,.,TGTGCCAGCAGTCTCCCCGAGGGTCGCAATCAGCCCCAGCATTTT,CASSLPEGRNQPQHF
TRBJ2-5,TRBV5-6,TRBD1,TGTGCCAGCAGCGCAGGACAGGCCGGGCGGATGTACTTC,CASSAGQAGRMYF
TRBJ1-1,TRBV7-3,TRBD1,TGTGCCAGCAGCGAACAGGGGAAGGGGGGCACTGAAGCTTTCTTT,CASSEQGKGGTEAFF
TRBJ2-7,TRBV5-5,.,TGTGCCAGCAGCTTGGCGTTGGGACAAACCTACGAGCAGTACTTC,CASSLALGQTYEQYF
TRBJ2-1,TRBV11-3,TRBD2,TGTGCCAGCAGCCCTCTTATAGGACTAGCGGGAAGGAATGAGCAGTTCTTC,CASSPLIGLAGRNEQFF
TRBJ1-2,TRBV6-1,TRBD1,TGTGCCAGCAGTAGAGGACAGGGGGCGGAATATGGCTACACCTTC,CASSRGQGAEYGYTF
TRBJ2-7,TRBV28,TRBD1,TGTGCCAGCAGTACACGACAGGGGGAGTACGAGCAGTACTTC,CASSTRQGEYEQYF
TRBJ1-4,TRBV4-3,.,TGCGCCAGCAGCCTCCGACTGGGGGGTGAAAAACTGTTTTTT,CASSLRLGGEKLFF
TRBJ2-1,TRBV9,.,TGTGCCAGCAGCGTGGCGGTGGGAGTGCCCAATGAGCAGTTCTTC,CASSVAVGVPNEQFF
TRBJ2-1,TRBV2,.,TGTGCCAGCACTGGTACGTACCCCGGCCCCACGGGCAATGAGCAGTTCTTC,CASTGTYPGPTGNEQFF
TRBJ2-1,TRBV9,TRBD2,TGTGCCAGCAGCGTAGTCGCGGGGGGGACTAGCGGGAAGGCCAATGAGCAGTTCTTC,CASSVVAGGTSGKANEQFF
TRBJ2-4,TRBV28,.,TGTGCCAGCACCCCCCAGCAGGGCATTCAGTACTTC,CASTPQQGIQYF
TRBJ2-3,TRBV28,.,TGTGCGAGTCGGTCCCCCCCAGATACGCAGTATTTT,CASRSPPDTQYF
TRBJ2-7,TRBV10-3,TRBD2,TGTGCCATCGGAGGCGGGAGGGCCGACGAGCAGTACTTC,CAIGGGRADEQYF
TRBJ2-7,TRBV9,TRBD1,TGTGCCAGCAGCGGACAGGGGGGGACCTACGAGCAGTACTTC,CASSGQGGTYEQYF